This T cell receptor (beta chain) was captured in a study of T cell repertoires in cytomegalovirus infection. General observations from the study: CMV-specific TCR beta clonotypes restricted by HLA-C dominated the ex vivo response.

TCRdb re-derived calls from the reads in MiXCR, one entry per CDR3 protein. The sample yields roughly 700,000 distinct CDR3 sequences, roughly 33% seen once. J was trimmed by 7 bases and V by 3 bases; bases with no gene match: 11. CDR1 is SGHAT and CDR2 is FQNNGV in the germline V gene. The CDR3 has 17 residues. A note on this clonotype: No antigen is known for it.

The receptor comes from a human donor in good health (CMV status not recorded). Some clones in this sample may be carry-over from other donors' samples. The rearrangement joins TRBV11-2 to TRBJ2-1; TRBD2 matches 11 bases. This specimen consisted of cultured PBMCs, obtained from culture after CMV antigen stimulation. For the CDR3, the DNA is TGTGCCAGCAGCTTCCAGACTAGCGGGATCATCAGGAATGAGCAGTTCTTC. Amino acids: CASSFQTSGIIRNEQFF.